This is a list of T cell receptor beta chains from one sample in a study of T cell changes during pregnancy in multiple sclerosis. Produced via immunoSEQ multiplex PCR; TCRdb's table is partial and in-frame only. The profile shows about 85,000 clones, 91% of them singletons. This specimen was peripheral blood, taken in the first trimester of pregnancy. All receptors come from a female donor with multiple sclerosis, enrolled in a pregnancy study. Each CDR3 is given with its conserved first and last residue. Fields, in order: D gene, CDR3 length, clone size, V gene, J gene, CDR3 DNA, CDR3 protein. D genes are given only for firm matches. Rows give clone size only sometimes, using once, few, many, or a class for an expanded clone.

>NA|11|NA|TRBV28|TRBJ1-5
TGTGCCAGCAGGGACGACAGTTCCCAGCATTTT
CASRDDSSQHF
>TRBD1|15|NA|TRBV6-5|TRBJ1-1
TGTGCCAGCAGTAGAGCCGGGACAGCGAACACTGAAGCTTTCTTT
CASSRAGTANTEAFF
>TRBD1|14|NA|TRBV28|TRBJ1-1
TGTGCCAGCAGTCCGTGGACAGGAAACACTGAAGCTTTCTTT
CASSPWTGNTEAFF
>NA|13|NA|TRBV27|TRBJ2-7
TGTGCCAGCAGTTTATTAGCTAGCTACGAGCAGTACTTC
CASSLLASYEQYF
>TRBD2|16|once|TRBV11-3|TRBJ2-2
TGTGCCAGCAGCTTAGGACTAGCGGGTCACACCGGGGAGCTGTTTTTT
CASSLGLAGHTGELFF
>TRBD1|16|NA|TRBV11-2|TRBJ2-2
TGTGCCAGCAGCCCCGGGACAGGGGTCAACACCGGGGAGCTGTTTTTT
CASSPGTGVNTGELFF
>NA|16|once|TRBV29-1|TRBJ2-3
TGCAGCGCCGAGGGTGCCGTGCGAGGGAGCACAGATACGCAGTATTTT
CSAEGAVRGSTDTQYF
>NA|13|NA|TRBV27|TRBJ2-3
TGTGCCAGCAGTTTAAGACACACAGATACGCAGTATTTT
CASSLRHTDTQYF
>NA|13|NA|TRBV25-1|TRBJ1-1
TGTGCCAGACCCGGGACAACGAACACTGAAGCTTTCTTT
CARPGTTNTEAFF
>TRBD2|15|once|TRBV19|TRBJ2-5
TGTGCCAGTAGTACGACTAGCGGGGTTGGTGAGACCCAGTACTTC
CASSTTSGVGETQYF
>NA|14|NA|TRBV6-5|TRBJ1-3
TGTGCCAGCAGAGCGGTGACAGGAACAAACACCATATATTTT
CASRAVTGTNTIYF
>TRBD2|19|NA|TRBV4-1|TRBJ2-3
TGCGCCAGCAGCCAAGATTTCCTAGCGGGAGCGGCTAGCACAGATACGCAGTATTTT
CASSQDFLAGAASTDTQYF
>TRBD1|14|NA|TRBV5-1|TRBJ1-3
TGCGCCAGCAGCCCAGGGGGCAATAGAAACACCATATATTTT
CASSPGGNRNTIYF
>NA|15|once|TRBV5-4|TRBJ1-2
TGTGCCAGCAGCCTTAACAAAAGGCGGGGGGGTGGCTACACCTTC
CASSLNKRRGGGYTF
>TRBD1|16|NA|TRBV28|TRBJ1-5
TGTGCCAGCAGTTCCGGGACAGGGGGTTTCAATCAGCCCCAGCATTTT
CASSSGTGGFNQPQHF
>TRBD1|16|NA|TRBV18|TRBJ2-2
TGTGCCAGCTCACCATTTCAGACAGGGGTCGGCGGGGAGCTGTTTTTT
CASSPFQTGVGGELFF
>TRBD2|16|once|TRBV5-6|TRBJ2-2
TGTGCCAGCAGCTTCGGGACTAGCGGACTCACCGGGGAGCTGTTTTTT
CASSFGTSGLTGELFF
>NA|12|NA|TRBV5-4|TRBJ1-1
TGTGCCAGCAGCTTGTCTGGGTTAGCAGCTTTCTTT
CASSLSGLAAFF
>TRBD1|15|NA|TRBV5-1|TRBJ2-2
TGCGCCAGCAGCTTAAGACAGGGCACTACCGGGGAGCTGTTTTTT
CASSLRQGTTGELFF
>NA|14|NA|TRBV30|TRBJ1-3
TGTGCCTGGAGTGTACTTGGCTCTGGAAACACCATATATTTT
CAWSVLGSGNTIYF
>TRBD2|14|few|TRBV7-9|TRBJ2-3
TGTGCCAGCATCCCAGGACTAGGCACAGATACGCAGTATTTT
CASIPGLGTDTQYF
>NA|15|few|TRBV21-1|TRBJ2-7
TGTGCCAGCAGCAGTAGTGCGGGGGCGGTGGACGAGCAGTACTTC
CASSSSAGAVDEQYF
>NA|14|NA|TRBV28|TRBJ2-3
TGTGCCAGCAGTTCCACCCGGAGCACAGATACGCAGTATTTT
CASSSTRSTDTQYF
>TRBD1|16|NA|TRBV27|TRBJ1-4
TGTGCCAGCAGTCCCTGGCACAGGGGAGGTAATGAAAAACTGTTTTTT
CASSPWHRGGNEKLFF
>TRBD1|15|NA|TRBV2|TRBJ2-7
TGTGCCAGCAGTGAAGCCAGGGGGAGCTCCTACGAGCAGTACTTC
CASSEARGSSYEQYF
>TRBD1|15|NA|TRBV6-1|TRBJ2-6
TGTGCCACCGGACAGGGGTCCTCTGGGGCCAACGTCCTGACTTTC
CATGQGSSGANVLTF
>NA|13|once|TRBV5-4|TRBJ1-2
TGTGCCAGCAGCCCAGACAGTTACTATGGCTACACCTTC
CASSPDSYYGYTF
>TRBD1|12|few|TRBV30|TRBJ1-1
TGTGCCTGGTTCCGGACAGGGGCGATGACTTTCTTT
CAWFRTGAMTFF
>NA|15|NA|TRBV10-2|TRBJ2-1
TGCGCCAGCATTGGGGGAGGGGGAGGGTTTGATGAGCAGTTCTTC
CASIGGGGGFDEQFF
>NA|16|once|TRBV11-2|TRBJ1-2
TGTGCCAGCAGCGGACCGACAGGTTCCTCTAACTATGGCTACACCTTC
CASSGPTGSSNYGYTF
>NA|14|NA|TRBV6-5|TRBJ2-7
TGTGCCAGCAGTTACGTCGGTAGCTCCTACGAGCAGTACTTC
CASSYVGSSYEQYF
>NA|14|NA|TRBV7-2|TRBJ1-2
TGTGCCAGCAGCTTAGGACAGGTCCAGGGGGGCTACACCTTC
CASSLGQVQGGYTF
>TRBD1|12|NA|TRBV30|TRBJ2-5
TGTGCCTGGAAGGGGGCAGGGGAGACCCAGTACTTC
CAWKGAGETQYF
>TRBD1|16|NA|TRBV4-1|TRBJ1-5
TGCGCCAGCAGCCACCCGGGACAGACACGCAATCAGCCCCAGCATTTT
CASSHPGQTRNQPQHF
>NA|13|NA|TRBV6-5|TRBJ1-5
TGTGCCAGCAGCGACGGGGTTGGCCAGCCCCAGCATTTT
CASSDGVGQPQHF
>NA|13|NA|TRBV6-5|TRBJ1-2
TGTGCCAGCAGTTACTCGACAGGAAACGGCTACACCTTC
CASSYSTGNGYTF
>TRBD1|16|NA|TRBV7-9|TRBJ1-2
TGTGCCAGCAGCTTAGCAGCCCAGGGGGCTAACTATGGCTACACCTTC
CASSLAAQGANYGYTF
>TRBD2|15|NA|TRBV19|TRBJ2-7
TGTGCCAGTAGTATTTCGACTAGCGGGGGCTACGAGCAGTACTTC
CASSISTSGGYEQYF
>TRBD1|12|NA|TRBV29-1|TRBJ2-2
TGCAGCGTTCGACAGGGTTCCGGGGAGCTGTTTTTT
CSVRQGSGELFF
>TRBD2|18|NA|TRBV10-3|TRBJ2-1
TGTGCCATCAGTGAGTCGTTTCTCAAGGGACTAGCTAACAATGAGCAGTTCTTC
CAISESFLKGLANNEQFF
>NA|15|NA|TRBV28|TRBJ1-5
TGTGCCAGCAGTTCCGCGACAGTAGACAATCAGCCCCAGCATTTT
CASSSATVDNQPQHF